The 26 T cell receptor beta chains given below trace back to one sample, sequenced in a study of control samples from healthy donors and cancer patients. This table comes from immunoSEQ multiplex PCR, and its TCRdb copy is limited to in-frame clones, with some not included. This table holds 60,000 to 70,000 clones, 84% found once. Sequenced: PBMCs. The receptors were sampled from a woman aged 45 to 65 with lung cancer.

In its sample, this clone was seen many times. CDR3 protein: CASSQSLEKLFF. In DNA form, the CDR3 reads TGTGCCAGCAGCCAATCTCTAGAAAAACTGTTTTTT. This chain connects TRBV3-1 (or the pseudogene TRBV3-2) to TRBJ1-4, with D uncertain. Germline values: CDR1 LGHDT, CDR2 YNNKEL (reference sequence). This CDR3 is 12 amino acids long. The V gene lost 2 bases and the J gene lost 8 bases, with 6 bases spanning the gap.

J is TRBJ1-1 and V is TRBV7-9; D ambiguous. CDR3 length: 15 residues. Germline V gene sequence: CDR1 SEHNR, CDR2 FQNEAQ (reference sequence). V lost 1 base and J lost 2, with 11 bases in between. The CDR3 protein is CASSLGAGSNTEAFF. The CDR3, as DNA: TGTGCCAGCAGCTTAGGTGCGGGATCAAACACTGAAGCTTTCTTT.

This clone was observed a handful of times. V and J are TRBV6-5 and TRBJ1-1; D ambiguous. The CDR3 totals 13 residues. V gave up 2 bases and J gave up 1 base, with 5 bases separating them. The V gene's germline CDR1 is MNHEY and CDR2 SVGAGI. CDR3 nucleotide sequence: TGTGCCAGCAGTTACGACGGGAACACTGAAGCTTTCTTT. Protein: CASSYDGNTEAFF.

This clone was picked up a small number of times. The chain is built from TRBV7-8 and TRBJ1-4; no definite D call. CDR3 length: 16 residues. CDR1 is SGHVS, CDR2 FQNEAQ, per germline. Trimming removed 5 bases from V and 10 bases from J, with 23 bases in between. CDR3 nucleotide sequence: TGTGCCAGCAGCGGATCTGCAGGATCAGGTCAAGCAAAACTGTTTTTT. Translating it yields CASSGSAGSGQAKLFF.

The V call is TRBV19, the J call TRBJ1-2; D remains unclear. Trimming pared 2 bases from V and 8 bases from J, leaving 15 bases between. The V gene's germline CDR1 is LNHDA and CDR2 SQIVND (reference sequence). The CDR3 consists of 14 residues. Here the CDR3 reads CASSITPFEGGYTF. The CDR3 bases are TGTGCCAGTAGTATAACCCCCTTTGAGGGAGGCTACACCTTC. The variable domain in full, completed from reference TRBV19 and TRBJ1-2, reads DGGITQSPKYLFRKEGQNVTLSCEQNLNHDAMYWYRQDPGQGLRLIYYSQIVNDFQKGDIAEGYSVSREKKESFPLTVTSAQKNPTAFYLCASSITPFEGGYTFGSGTRLTVV.

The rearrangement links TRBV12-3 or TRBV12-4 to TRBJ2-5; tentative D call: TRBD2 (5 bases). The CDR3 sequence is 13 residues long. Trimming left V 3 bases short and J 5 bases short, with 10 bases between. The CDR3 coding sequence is TGTGCCAGCAGTTTGAGGGTTCGGGAGACCCAGTACTTC. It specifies CASSLRVRETQYF.

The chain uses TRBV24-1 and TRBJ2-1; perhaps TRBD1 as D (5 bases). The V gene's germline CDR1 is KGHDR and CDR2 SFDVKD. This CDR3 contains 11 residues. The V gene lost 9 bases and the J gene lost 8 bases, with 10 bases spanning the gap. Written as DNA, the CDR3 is TGTGCCACCGGGGCAGGGTATGAGCAGTTCTTC. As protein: CATGAGYEQFF.

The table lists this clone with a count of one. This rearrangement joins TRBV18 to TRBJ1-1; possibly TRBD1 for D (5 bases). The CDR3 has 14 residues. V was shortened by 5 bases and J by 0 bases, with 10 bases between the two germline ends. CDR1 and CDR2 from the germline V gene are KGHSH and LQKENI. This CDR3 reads CASSFSGLNTEAFF. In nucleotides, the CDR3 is TGTGCCAGCTCATTCTCGGGACTGAACACTGAAGCTTTCTTT.

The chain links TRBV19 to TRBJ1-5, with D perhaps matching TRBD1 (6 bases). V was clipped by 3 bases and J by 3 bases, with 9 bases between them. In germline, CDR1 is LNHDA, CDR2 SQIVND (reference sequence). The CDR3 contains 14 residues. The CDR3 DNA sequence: TGTGCCAGTAGTATGGACAGCTACAATCAGCCCCAGCATTTT. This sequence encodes CASSMDSYNQPQHF.

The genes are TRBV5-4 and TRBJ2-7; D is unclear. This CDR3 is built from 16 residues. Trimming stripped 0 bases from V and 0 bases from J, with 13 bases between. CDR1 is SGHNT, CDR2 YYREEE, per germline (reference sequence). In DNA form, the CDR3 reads TGTGCCAGCAGCTTGGGAGGAGCCGTGAGCTCCTACGAGCAGTACTTC. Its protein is CASSLGGAVSSYEQYF.

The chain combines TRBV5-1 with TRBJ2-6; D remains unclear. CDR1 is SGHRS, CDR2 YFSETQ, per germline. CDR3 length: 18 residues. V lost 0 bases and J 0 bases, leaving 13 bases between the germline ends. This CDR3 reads CASSLVVTAISGANVLTF. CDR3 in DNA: TGCGCCAGCAGCTTGGTGGTGACCGCGATCTCTGGGGCCAACGTCCTGACTTTC. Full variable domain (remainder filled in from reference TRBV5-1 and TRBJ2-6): KAGVTQTPRYLIKTRGQQVTLSCSPISGHRSVSWYQQTPGQGLQFLFEYFSETQRNKGNFPGRFSGRQFSNSRSEMNVSTLELGDSALYLCASSLVVTAISGANVLTFGAGSRLTVL.

This CDR3 is CASSLASTGGQPQHF. The CDR3 DNA sequence: TGTGCCAGCAGCTTAGCGTCGACAGGGGGTCAGCCCCAGCATTTT. The rearrangement uses TRBV7-8 and TRBJ1-5, with 9 bases that match TRBD1. Germline V gives CDR1 SGHVS, CDR2 FQNEAQ. The CDR3 has 15 amino acids. Germline trimming cut 0 bases from V and 6 bases from J; bases unmatched to any gene: 3.

DNA of the CDR3: TGCGCCAGCAGCATGACAGGGCAGAATACGCAGTATTTT. Residues: CASSMTGQNTQYF. The V call is TRBV5-1, the J call TRBJ2-3; 7 bases are a match to TRBD1. The length of the CDR3 is 13 residues. J was trimmed by 7 bases and V by 4 bases; bases with no gene match: 6. CDR1 is SGHRS, CDR2 YFSETQ, per germline. Full variable domain (outside the CDR3, taken from reference TRBV5-1 and TRBJ2-3): KAGVTQTPRYLIKTRGQQVTLSCSPISGHRSVSWYQQTPGQGLQFLFEYFSETQRNKGNFPGRFSGRQFSNSRSEMNVSTLELGDSALYLCASSMTGQNTQYFGPGTRLTVL.

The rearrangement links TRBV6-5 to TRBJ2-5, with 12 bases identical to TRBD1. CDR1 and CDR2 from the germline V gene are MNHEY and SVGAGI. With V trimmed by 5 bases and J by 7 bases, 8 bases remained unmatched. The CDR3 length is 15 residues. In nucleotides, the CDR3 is TGTGCCAGCAGTAAGGGACAGGGGGCGGAAGGGACCCAGTACTTC. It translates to CASSKGQGAEGTQYF.

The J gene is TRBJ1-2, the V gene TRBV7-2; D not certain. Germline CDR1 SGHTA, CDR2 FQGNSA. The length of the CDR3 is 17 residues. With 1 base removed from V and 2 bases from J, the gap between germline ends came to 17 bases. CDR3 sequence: CASSLVKRQGGNYGYTF. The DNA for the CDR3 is TGTGCCAGCAGCTTAGTCAAGCGACAAGGCGGAAACTATGGCTACACCTTC.

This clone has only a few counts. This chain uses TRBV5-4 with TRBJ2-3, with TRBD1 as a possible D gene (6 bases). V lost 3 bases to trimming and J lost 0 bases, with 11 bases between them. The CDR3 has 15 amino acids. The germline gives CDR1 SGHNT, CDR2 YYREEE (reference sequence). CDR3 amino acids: CASSYRAESTDTQYF. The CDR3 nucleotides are TGTGCCAGCAGCTACAGGGCAGAAAGCACAGATACGCAGTATTTT.

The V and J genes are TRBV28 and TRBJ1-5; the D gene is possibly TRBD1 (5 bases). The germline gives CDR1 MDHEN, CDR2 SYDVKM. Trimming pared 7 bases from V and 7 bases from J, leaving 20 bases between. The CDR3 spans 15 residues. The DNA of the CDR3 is TGTGCCAGCAACCCAGCCGGGGGGACGAGACAGCCCCAGCATTTT. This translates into CASNPAGGTRQPQHF.

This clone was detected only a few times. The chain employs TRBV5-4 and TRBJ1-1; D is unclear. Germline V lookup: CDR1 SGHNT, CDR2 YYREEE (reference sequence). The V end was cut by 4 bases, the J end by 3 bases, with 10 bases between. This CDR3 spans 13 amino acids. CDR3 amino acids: CASSSDIYTEAFF. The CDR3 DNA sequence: TGTGCCAGCAGCAGTGACATCTACACTGAAGCTTTCTTT. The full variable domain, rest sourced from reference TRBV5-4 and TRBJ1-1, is ETGVTQSPTHLIKTRGQQVTLRCSSQSGHNTVSWYQQALGQGPQFIFQYYREEENGRGNFPPRFSGLQFPNYSSELNVNALELDDSALYLCASSSDIYTEAFFGQGTRLTVV.

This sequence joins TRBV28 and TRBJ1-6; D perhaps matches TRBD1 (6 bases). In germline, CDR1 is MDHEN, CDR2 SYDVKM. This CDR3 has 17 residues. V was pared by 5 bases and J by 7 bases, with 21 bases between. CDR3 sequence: CASSPLWGPGGNSPLHF. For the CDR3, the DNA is TGTGCCAGCAGTCCCCTGTGGGGGCCCGGGGGCAATTCACCCCTCCACTTT.

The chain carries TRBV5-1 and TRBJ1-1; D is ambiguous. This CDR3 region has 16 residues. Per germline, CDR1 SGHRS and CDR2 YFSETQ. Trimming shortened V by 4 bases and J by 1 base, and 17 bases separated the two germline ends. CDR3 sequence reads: CASSRAWTPQNTEAFF. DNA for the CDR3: TGCGCCAGCAGCAGAGCTTGGACTCCGCAGAACACTGAAGCTTTCTTT.

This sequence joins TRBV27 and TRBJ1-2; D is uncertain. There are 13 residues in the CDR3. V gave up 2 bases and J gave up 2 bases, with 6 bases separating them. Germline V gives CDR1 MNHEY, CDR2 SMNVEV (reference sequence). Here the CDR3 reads CASSLNTNYGYTF. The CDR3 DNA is TGTGCCAGCAGTTTAAACACCAACTATGGCTACACCTTC.

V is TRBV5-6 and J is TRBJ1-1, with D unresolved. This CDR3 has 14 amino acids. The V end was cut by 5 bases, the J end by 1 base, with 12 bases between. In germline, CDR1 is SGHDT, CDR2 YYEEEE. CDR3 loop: CASRTRTENTEAFF. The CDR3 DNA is TGTGCCAGCAGAACCCGGACGGAGAACACTGAAGCTTTCTTT.

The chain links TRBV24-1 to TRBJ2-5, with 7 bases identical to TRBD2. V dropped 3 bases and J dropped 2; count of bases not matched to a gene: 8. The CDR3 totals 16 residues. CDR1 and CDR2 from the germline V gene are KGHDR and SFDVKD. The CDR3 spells CATSDPPGGGQETQYF. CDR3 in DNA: TGTGCCACCAGTGATCCCCCAGGCGGGGGTCAAGAGACCCAGTACTTC.

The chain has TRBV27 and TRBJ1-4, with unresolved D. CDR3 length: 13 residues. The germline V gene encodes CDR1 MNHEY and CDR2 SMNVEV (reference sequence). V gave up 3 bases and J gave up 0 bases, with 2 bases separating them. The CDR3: CASSFATNEKLFF. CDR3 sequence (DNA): TGTGCCAGCAGTTTTGCAACTAATGAAAAACTGTTTTTT.

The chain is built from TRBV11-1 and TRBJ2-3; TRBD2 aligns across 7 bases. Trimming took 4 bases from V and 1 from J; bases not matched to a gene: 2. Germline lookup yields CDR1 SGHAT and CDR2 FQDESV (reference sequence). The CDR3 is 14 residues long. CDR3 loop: CASSSTSGTDTQYF. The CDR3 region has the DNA TGTGCCAGCAGCTCAACTAGCGGCACAGATACGCAGTATTTT.

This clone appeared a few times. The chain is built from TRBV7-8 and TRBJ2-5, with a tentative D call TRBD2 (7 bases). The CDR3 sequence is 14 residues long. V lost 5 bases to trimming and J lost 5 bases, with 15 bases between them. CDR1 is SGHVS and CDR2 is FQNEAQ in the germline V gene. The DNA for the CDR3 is TGTGCCAGCAGCCCGACGGGGGGCGGGGAGACCCAGTACTTC. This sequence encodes CASSPTGGGETQYF.